This T cell receptor beta chain was sequenced during a study of T cells after somatic rescue of genetic block (TCRdb year 2020). Concerning the study at large: What the study looked at was long-term robustness, specifically in a T-cell system that came about through somatic rescue of a genetic block in T-cell development.

The library was prepared using the immunoSEQ multiplex PCR assay. What TCRdb holds here is the immuneACCESS table cut down to in-frame rearrangements. Part of the clones is not present; checked against another copy, under half of the missing clones reflect an unresolved V gene, and the others are unexplained. The table for this sample lists some 90,000 clones; about 90% of them were counted only once. 1.5% to 2% of the sample belongs to the ten largest clones. According to the germline V gene, CDR1 reads SGHRS and CDR2 reads YFSETQ. V was cut back by 4 bases and J by 3 bases, leaving a gap of 11 bases between them. The CDR3 starts with the cysteine, ends with the phenylalanine, and has 13 residues. Only the CDR3 DNA is retained, 39 bases long and in frame from the first base. Notes on this clone: Its antigen specificity is not known. Base qualities are missing; no much larger clone stands one base away.

Specimen: peripheral blood mononuclear cells (PBMCs). The source is a woman younger than 35. Recombination joined TRBV5-1 with TRBJ2-7; TRBD1 is possibly the D segment (5 matching bases). The nucleotides read TGCGCCAGCAGCCCGATAACAGGCTACGAGCAGTACTTC. This yields the protein CASSPITGYEQYF. With the rest looked up from the reference TRBV5-1 and TRBJ2-7 genes rather than sequenced, the full variable domain is KAGVTQTPRYLIKTRGQQVTLSCSPISGHRSVSWYQQTPGQGLQFLFEYFSETQRNKGNFPGRFSGRQFSNSRSEMNVSTLELGDSALYLCASSPITGYEQYFGPGTRLTVT.